This T cell receptor (beta chain) was obtained from a study of cytomegalovirus exposure and HLA in healthy donors. With V trimmed by 2 bases and J by 2 bases, 2 bases remained unmatched. Germline V gene data show CDR1 as GTSNPN and CDR2 as SVGIG (reference sequence). The CDR3 loop spans 14 amino acids. Vbeta (60) and Jbeta (13) primers were used in the PCR. Sequencing was performed with immunoSEQ multiplex PCR; in TCRdb, only in-frame clones are kept and a portion is missing. The table includes 120,000 to 150,000 clones, approximately 80% detected once. Findings and limits, study-wide: Most TCR sequences were uncommon, yet certain public TCRs appeared in many donors. Later work showed greater clonal expansion in HLA-associated TCR beta chains than in equally common others.

Among the donors, all were healthy bone marrow donors. As to this clone: What it recognizes is unknown.

V is TRBV30 and J is TRBJ1-5, with 8 bases aligning to TRBD1. The sample consisted of PBMCs. The sequence derives from a woman in her thirties or forties in good health and CMV-seronegative. CDR3 bases: TGTGCCTGGAGTACGGACAGGGGCAATCAGCCCCAGCATTTT. Protein sequence: CAWSTDRGNQPQHF.